These 27 T cell receptor beta chains were sequenced from one sample in a study of CD8 T cells in Susac syndrome. RNA totalling about 0.5 to 1 ug underwent reverse transcription with random hexamers. TCRdb independently ran MiXCR on the immunoSEQ multiplex PCR reads; one entry per CDR3 protein. Among roughly 28,000 distinct CDR3 sequences listed, approximately 94% were seen once. Source material: CD8+ T cells from PBMCs. Every receptor here comes from a human donor in good health.

The V call is TRBV7-2, the J call TRBJ2-7; possible D gene TRBD1, 6 bases. Germline V lookup: CDR1 SGHTA, CDR2 FQGNSA. The CDR3 extends over 12 amino acids. Trimming took off 6 bases at V and 5 bases at J, with 11 bases between the two ends. The CDR3 nucleotides read TGTGCCAGCAGATGGGGGCTCGACGAGCAGTACTTC. As protein: CASRWGLDEQYF.

The chain combines TRBV29-1 with TRBJ1-1; D unresolved. Germline CDR1 and CDR2: SQVTM and ANQGSEA. The ends were cut back, 7 bases at V and 0 bases at J, with 15 bases in the middle. The CDR3 is 14 amino acids. CDR3 residues: CSAGAVRMNTEAFF. The CDR3 region has the DNA TGCAGCGCTGGCGCCGTTAGAATGAACACTGAAGCTTTCTTT. Filled out from reference TRBV29-1 and TRBJ1-1, the complete variable domain reads SAVISQKPSRDICQRGTSLTIQCQVDSQVTMMFWYRQQPGQSLTLIATANQGSEATYESGFVIDKFPISRPNLTFSTLTVSNMSPEDSSIYLCSAGAVRMNTEAFFGQGTRLTVV.

The rearrangement links TRBV20-1 to TRBJ2-1, with TRBD2 identical over 7 bases. Per the germline V gene, CDR1 is DFQATT and CDR2 is SNEGSKA (reference sequence). The CDR3 runs to 16 residues. V was clipped by 4 bases and J by 3 bases; unmatched bases: 12. The CDR3 sequence: CSATLTISGNYNEQFF. For the CDR3, the DNA is TGCAGTGCTACCTTAACAATCAGCGGGAACTACAATGAGCAGTTCTTC.

The CDR3 here is CSAREERSHPNTEAFF. Written as DNA, the CDR3 is TGCAGTGCTAGAGAGGAACGGAGTCATCCGAACACTGAAGCTTTCTTT. This sequence joins TRBV20-1 and TRBJ1-1, with D hard to call. Germline assignment: CDR1 DFQATT and CDR2 SNEGSKA (reference sequence). Trimming took 0 bases from V and 1 from J, leaving 15 bases between them. The CDR3 runs 16 residues.

This chain uses TRBV4-3 with TRBJ1-1, with D unresolved. Trimming pared 3 bases from V and 6 bases from J, leaving 17 bases between. This CDR3 has 15 amino acids. Germline V gene lookup returns CDR1 LGHNA and CDR2 YSLEER. The CDR3 DNA sequence: TGCGCCAGCAGCCACGATGTCTGGCAGGCCTCTGAAGCTTTCTTT. As protein: CASSHDVWQASEAFF.

This clonotype was detected once. The chain uses TRBV5-1 and TRBJ1-3; no reliable D call. The CDR3 consists of 14 residues. The V and J ends lost 4 bases and 4 bases respectively, with 12 bases between them. Germline lookup yields CDR1 SGHRS and CDR2 YFSETQ. CDR3 nucleotides: TGCGCCAGCAGCCCTACACTGTCCGGAAACACCATATATTTT. This translates into CASSPTLSGNTIYF.

The sample holds one count of this clonotype. This chain's CDR3 is CASGLGITEAFF. DNA of the CDR3: TGTGCCAGCGGCCTAGGGATCACTGAAGCTTTCTTT. The chain joins TRBV7-9 to TRBJ1-1; no reliable D call. Trimming removed 8 bases from V and 4 bases from J, with 11 bases in between. The CDR3 covers 12 residues. CDR1 and CDR2 (germline): SEHNR, FQNEAQ (reference sequence).

This chain links TRBV6-1 with TRBJ1-3, with unresolved D. This CDR3 comprises 20 residues. The germline CDR1 and CDR2 sequences are MNHNS and SASEGT. The V end was cut by 2 bases, the J end by 0 bases, with 23 bases between. CDR3 sequence reads: CASSEFGIVVRSNSGNTIYF. DNA of the CDR3: TGTGCCAGCAGTGAATTTGGAATTGTGGTGAGGTCGAACTCTGGAAACACCATATATTTT.

The V call is TRBV6-1, the J call TRBJ2-7, with 12 nucleotides matching TRBD1. Germline CDR1 MNHNS, CDR2 SASEGT. The CDR3 totals 14 residues. V gave up 5 bases and J gave up 5 bases; unmatched junction bases: 4. The CDR3 sequence: CASSLGQGADEQYF. In DNA form, the CDR3 reads TGTGCCAGCAGTTTGGGACAGGGGGCTGACGAGCAGTACTTC.

The V call is TRBV11-2, the J call TRBJ2-7; perhaps TRBD1 as D (7 bases). Germline CDR1 and CDR2: SGHAT and FQNNGV. V was trimmed by 5 bases and J by 2 bases, leaving 13 bases between them. The CDR3 has 14 residues. The CDR3 region has the DNA TGTGCCAGCAGCGGGGGGACAGATACCTACGAGCAGTACTTC. It encodes CASSGGTDTYEQYF.

The V and J genes are TRBV10-1 and TRBJ2-5; the match to TRBD2 covers 10 bases. This CDR3 is 14 amino acids long. Germline V lookup: CDR1 WNHNN, CDR2 SYGVQD (reference sequence). Trimming at V came to 8 bases and at J to 5 bases, leaving 8 bases not matched to a gene. The CDR3, as DNA: TGCGCCAGCTCCGCCGGGACTAGCGCCGAGACCCAGTACTTC. Translation gives CASSAGTSAETQYF.

The J gene is TRBJ2-5, the V gene TRBV11-2; TRBD1 agrees at 10 bases. CDR1 and CDR2 from the germline V gene are SGHAT and FQNNGV. V was clipped by 5 bases and J by 5 bases; unmatched bases: 5. The CDR3 spans 14 residues. The CDR3 spells CASSRQGARETQYF. In nucleotides, the CDR3 is TGTGCCAGCAGCCGACAGGGGGCGAGGGAGACCCAGTACTTC.

V gene TRBV12-3 or TRBV12-4 combines with J gene TRBJ2-2; D perhaps matches TRBD2 (6 bases). V lost 8 bases and J lost 5, with 9 bases in between. The CDR3 covers 12 residues. For the CDR3, the DNA is TGTGCCAGCCTTCGGGGGACCGGGGAGCTGTTTTTT. It yields the protein CASLRGTGELFF.

The V and J genes are TRBV20-1 and TRBJ2-1; tentatively, D is TRBD1 or TRBD2 (5 bases each). This CDR3 is built from 14 residues. Trimming cost V 2 bases and J 12 bases, with 20 bases left between them. Germline CDR1 is DFQATT and CDR2 is SNEGSKA (reference sequence). CDR3 nucleotides: TGCAGTGCTAGACCCGGGACCCCCCTACAATGGCAGTTCTTC. As protein: CSARPGTPLQWQFF.

The rearrangement uses TRBV4-3 and TRBJ1-4, with no clear D. Trimming removed 2 bases from V and 8 bases from J, with 18 bases in between. CDR3 size: 16 residues. Germline V CDR1 and CDR2: LGHNA, YSLEER. The CDR3 loop reads CASSQQSSSVDEKLFF. CDR3 bases: TGCGCCAGCAGCCAACAATCTTCCTCGGTCGACGAAAAACTGTTTTTT.

The chain combines TRBV3-1 with TRBJ2-5; TRBD2 agrees at 9 bases. Germline trimming cut 4 bases from V and 5 bases from J; bases unmatched to any gene: 14. The CDR3 length is 17 residues. The V gene's germline CDR1 is LGHDT and CDR2 YNNKEL (reference sequence). CDR3 residues: CASSLRAGLAGVETQYF. The CDR3 nucleotides are TGTGCCAGCAGCCTCCGCGCCGGGTTAGCGGGGGTGGAGACCCAGTACTTC.

The chain couples TRBV14 to TRBJ2-3; perhaps TRBD2 as D (5 bases). V was pared by 2 bases and J by 5 bases, with 8 bases between. This CDR3 contains 13 residues. Germline lookup yields CDR1 SGHDN and CDR2 FVKESK. CDR3 bases: TGTGCCAGCAGCCAACTAGCCCTAGATACGCAGTATTTT. It yields the protein CASSQLALDTQYF.

This sequence joins TRBV3-1 and TRBJ2-7, with 9 positions matching TRBD2. The V gene's germline CDR1 is LGHDT and CDR2 YNNKEL (reference sequence). The J segment lost 2 bases and the V segment lost 1 base, leaving 15 bases of the junction unmatched. The CDR3 contains 19 residues. DNA of the CDR3: TGTGCCAGCAGCCAAGGAATAGTGAGGTCTCCTAGCGGGACCTACGAGCAGTACTTC. Its translation: CASSQGIVRSPSGTYEQYF.

The CDR3: CAIKPGQRTDTQYF. DNA of the CDR3: TGTGCCATTAAACCGGGACAGCGCACAGATACGCAGTATTTT. This rearrangement joins TRBV10-3 to TRBJ2-3; 7 bases match TRBD1. Unmatched junction bases numbered 7, after V lost 9 bases and J lost 1 base. There are 14 residues in the CDR3. Germline V gene sequence: CDR1 ENHRY, CDR2 SYGVKD.

The chain is built from TRBV5-1 and TRBJ2-7, with D perhaps matching TRBD1 or TRBD2 (6 bases each). V lost 0 bases and J 3 bases, leaving 13 bases between the germline ends. CDR3 length equals 15 residues. Germline loops: CDR1 SGHRS, CDR2 YFSETQ. This CDR3 reads CASSLVTGTFYEQYF. The CDR3 DNA follows: TGCGCCAGCAGCTTGGTAACAGGGACTTTCTACGAGCAGTACTTC.

The chain employs TRBV7-2 and TRBJ2-7, with TRBD2 as a possible D gene (5 bases). Germline CDR1 reads SGHTA; CDR2 reads FQGNSA. The CDR3 has 14 amino acids. V shed 1 base and J shed 7 bases, with 14 bases lying between them. This CDR3 is CASSLGSLTGEQYF. CDR3 in DNA: TGTGCCAGCAGCTTAGGGTCGTTGACGGGAGAGCAGTACTTC.

The chain joins TRBV15 to TRBJ2-3; D possibly matches TRBD1 or TRBD2 (6 bases each). Trimming stripped 3 bases from V and 1 base from J, with 11 bases between. The CDR3 sequence is 15 residues long. Germline CDR1 reads LNHNV; CDR2 reads YYDKDF (reference sequence). CDR3 protein: CATSRSGGGTDTQYF. As DNA, the CDR3 is TGTGCCACCAGCAGGTCCGGGGGCGGCACAGATACGCAGTATTTT.

The chain has TRBV4-3 and TRBJ2-2; tentative D call: TRBD1 (5 bases). The CDR3 sequence is 16 residues long. Germline V gene sequence: CDR1 LGHNA, CDR2 YSLEER. V shed 2 bases and J shed 0 bases, with 10 bases lying between them. CDR3 sequence: CASSQQGRTNTGELFF. The CDR3 DNA reads TGCGCCAGCAGCCAACAGGGTAGGACGAACACCGGGGAGCTGTTTTTT.

The chain has TRBV5-6 and TRBJ2-2; 7 nucleotides align to TRBD1. Germline lookup yields CDR1 SGHDT and CDR2 YYEEEE. The CDR3 loop spans 17 amino acids. The V and J ends lost 1 base and 7 bases, in that order; junction bases with no gene match: 13. The CDR3 region is CASSLRTQRGRHGELFF. The CDR3 DNA is TGTGCCAGCAGCTTGAGGACACAGAGGGGGCGACACGGGGAGCTGTTTTTT.

The V call is TRBV2, the J call TRBJ2-1, with a weak D call TRBD2 (6 bases). Trimming pared 10 bases from V and 6 bases from J, leaving 22 bases between. The CDR3 has 15 amino acids. Germline CDR1 and CDR2: SNHLY and FYNNEI. The CDR3 DNA reads TGTGCCATCGTATACTCGGGGGAAGTGGGCAATGAGCAGTTCTTC. This encodes CAIVYSGEVGNEQFF. Drawing the rest from reference TRBV2 and TRBJ2-1, the complete variable domain is EPEVTQTPSHQVTQMGQEVILRCVPISNHLYFYWYRQILGQKVEFLVSFYNNEISEKSEIFDDQFSVERPDGSNFTLKIRSTKLEDSAMYFCAIVYSGEVGNEQFFGPGTRLTVL.

The rearrangement links TRBV7-9 to TRBJ1-5, with 9 bases lining up with TRBD1. V lost 7 bases to trimming and J lost 5 bases; unmatched junction nucleotides: 9. The CDR3 is made up of 15 amino acids. Per the germline V gene, CDR1 is SEHNR and CDR2 is FQNEAQ (reference sequence). In nucleotides, the CDR3 is TGTGCCAGCAACCAACCGGGACAGGGCCATCAGCCCCAGCATTTT. Encoded protein: CASNQPGQGHQPQHF.

This clonotype was recorded once. The rearrangement links TRBV4-1 to TRBJ1-1; TRBD1 agrees at 8 bases. Trimming removed 0 bases from V and 0 bases from J; junction bases left unmatched: 9. The CDR3 spans 18 residues. Germline V gene lookup returns CDR1 MGHRA and CDR2 YSYEKL. CDR3 amino acids: CASSQDQFGTGLNTEAFF. DNA of the CDR3: TGCGCCAGCAGCCAAGACCAATTCGGGACAGGATTGAACACTGAAGCTTTCTTT.